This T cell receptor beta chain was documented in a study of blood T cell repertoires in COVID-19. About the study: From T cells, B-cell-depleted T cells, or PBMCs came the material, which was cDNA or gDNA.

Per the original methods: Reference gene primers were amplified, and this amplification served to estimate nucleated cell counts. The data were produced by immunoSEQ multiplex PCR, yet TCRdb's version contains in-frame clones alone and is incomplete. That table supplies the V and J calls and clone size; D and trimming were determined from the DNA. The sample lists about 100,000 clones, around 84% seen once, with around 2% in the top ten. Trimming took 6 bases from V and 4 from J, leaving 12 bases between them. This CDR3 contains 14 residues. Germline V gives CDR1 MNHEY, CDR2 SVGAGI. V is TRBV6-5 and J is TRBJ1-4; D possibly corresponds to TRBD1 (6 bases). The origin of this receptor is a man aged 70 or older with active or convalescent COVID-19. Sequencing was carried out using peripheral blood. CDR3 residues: CASSSGAVNEKLFF. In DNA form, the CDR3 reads TGTGCCAGCAGCTCAGGGGCAGTTAATGAAAAACTGTTTTTT.